The entry below describes one T cell receptor (beta chain). Its antigen is not known. The record originates from a study of post-analysis software for immune sequencing data. Broader study findings: Controls had lower frequencies than patients of four or five TRBV segments, which included TRBV5-6, TRBV5-1 and TRBV20-1.

The TCR beta cDNA libraries contained unique molecular identifiers. TCRdb re-derived calls from the PCR reads in MiXCR, one entry per CDR3 protein. The sample includes around 260,000 distinct CDR3 sequences, roughly a third of them seen just once. CDR1 and CDR2 from the germline V gene are KGHSH and LQKENI. J gave up 2 bases and V 8 bases, and 7 bases lay outside the gene matches. There are 15 residues in the CDR3. The chain couples TRBV18 to TRBJ2-3; TRBD2 agrees at 10 bases. Input material: blood. This TCR was recovered from a girl under 18 with multiple sclerosis. The CDR3 nucleotides are TGTGCCAGCACAACACTAGCGGGGAACACAGATACGCAGTATTTT. Its translation is CASTTLAGNTDTQYF.